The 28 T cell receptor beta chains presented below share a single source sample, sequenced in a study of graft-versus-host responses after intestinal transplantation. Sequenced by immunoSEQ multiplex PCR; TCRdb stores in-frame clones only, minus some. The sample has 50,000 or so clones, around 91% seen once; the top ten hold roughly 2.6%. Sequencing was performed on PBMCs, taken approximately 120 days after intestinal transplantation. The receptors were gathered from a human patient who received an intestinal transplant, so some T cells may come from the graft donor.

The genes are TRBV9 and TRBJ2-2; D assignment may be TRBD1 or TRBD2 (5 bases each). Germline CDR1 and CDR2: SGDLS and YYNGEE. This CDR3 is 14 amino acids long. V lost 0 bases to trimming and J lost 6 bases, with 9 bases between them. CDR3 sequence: CASSVGGSAGELFF. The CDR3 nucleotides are TGTGCCAGCAGCGTAGGGGGGAGCGCCGGGGAGCTGTTTTTT.

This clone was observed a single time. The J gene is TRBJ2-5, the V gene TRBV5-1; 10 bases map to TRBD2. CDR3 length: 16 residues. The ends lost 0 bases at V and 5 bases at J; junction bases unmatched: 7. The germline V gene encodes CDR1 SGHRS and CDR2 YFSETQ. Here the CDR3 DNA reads TGCGCCAGCAGCTTGGAGGGTAGCGGGGGGCAGGAGACCCAGTACTTC. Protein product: CASSLEGSGGQETQYF. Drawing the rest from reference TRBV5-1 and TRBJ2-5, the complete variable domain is KAGVTQTPRYLIKTRGQQVTLSCSPISGHRSVSWYQQTPGQGLQFLFEYFSETQRNKGNFPGRFSGRQFSNSRSEMNVSTLELGDSALYLCASSLEGSGGQETQYFGPGTRLLVL.

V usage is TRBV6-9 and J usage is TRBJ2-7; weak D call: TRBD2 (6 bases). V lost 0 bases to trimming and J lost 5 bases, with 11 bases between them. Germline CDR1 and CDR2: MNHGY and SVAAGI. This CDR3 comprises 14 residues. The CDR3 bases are TGTGCCAGCAGTTATTCCTGGGGGAGGCACGAGCAGTACTTC. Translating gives CASSYSWGRHEQYF.

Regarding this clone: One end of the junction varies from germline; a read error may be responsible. CDR3 DNA: TGTGCCAGCAGTTTCGAGACGTTAAACTATGACTACACCTTC. It specifies CASSFETLNYDYTF. V and J are TRBV27 and TRBJ1-2; D remains unclear. The germline V gene encodes CDR1 MNHEY and CDR2 SMNVEV (reference sequence). The CDR3 spans 14 residues.

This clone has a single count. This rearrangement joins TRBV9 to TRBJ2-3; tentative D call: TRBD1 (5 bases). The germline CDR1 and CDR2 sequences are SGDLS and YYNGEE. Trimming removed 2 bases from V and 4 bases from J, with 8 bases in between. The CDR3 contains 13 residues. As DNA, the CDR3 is TGTGCCAGCAGCGTGGCAGGGCCAGATACGCAGTATTTT. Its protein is CASSVAGPDTQYF.

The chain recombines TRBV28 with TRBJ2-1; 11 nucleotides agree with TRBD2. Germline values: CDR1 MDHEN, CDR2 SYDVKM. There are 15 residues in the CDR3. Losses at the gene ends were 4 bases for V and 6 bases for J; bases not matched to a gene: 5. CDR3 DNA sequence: TGTGCCAGCAGTTGGATTAGCGGGAGGGCCAATGAGCAGTTCTTC. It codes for CASSWISGRANEQFF.

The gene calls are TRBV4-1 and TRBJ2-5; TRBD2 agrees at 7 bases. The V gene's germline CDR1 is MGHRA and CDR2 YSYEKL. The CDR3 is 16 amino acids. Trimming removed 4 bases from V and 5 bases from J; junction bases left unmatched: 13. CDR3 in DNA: TGCGCCAGCAGCCCCGAAAGGGCGGGGGACGGGGAGACCCAGTACTTC. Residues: CASSPERAGDGETQYF.

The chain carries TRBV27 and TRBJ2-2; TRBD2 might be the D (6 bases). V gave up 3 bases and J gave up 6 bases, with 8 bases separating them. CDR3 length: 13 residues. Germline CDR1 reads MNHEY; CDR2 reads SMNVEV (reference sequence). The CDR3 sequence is CASSFGGAGELFF. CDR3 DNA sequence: TGTGCCAGCAGTTTCGGGGGAGCCGGGGAGCTGTTTTTT.

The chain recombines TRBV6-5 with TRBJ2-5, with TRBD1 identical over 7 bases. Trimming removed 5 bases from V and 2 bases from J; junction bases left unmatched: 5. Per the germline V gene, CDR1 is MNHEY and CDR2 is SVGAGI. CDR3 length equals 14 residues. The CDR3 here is CASSRQGPQETQYF. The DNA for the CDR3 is TGTGCCAGCAGTCGACAGGGCCCACAAGAGACCCAGTACTTC.

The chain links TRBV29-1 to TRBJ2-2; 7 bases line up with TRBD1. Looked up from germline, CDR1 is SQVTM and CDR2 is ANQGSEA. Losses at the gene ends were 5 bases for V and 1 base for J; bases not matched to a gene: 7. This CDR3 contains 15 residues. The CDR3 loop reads CSVYHGQENTGELFF. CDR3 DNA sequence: TGCAGCGTTTATCATGGACAGGAGAACACCGGGGAGCTGTTTTTT.

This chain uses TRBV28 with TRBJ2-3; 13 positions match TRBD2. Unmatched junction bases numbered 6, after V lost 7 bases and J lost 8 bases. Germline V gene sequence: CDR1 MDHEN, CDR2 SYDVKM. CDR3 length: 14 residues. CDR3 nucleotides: TGTGCCAGCACGACTAGCGGGAGGAGGGTTACGCAGTATTTT. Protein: CASTTSGRRVTQYF.

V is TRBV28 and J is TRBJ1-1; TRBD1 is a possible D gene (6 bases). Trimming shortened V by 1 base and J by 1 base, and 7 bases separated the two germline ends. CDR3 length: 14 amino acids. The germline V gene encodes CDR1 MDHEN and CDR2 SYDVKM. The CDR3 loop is CASSLYRENTEAFF. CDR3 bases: TGTGCCAGCAGTTTATACAGGGAGAACACTGAAGCTTTCTTT.

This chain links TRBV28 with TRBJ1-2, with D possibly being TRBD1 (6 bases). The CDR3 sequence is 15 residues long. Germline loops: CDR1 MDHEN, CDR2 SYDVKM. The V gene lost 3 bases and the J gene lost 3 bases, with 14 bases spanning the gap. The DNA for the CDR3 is TGTGCCAGCAGTTTTGGGACACCGGCCTACTATGGCTACACCTTC. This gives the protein CASSFGTPAYYGYTF.

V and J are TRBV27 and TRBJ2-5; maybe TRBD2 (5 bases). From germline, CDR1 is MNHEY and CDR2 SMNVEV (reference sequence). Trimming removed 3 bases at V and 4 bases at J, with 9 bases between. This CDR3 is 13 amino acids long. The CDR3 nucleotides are TGTGCCAGCAGTTTTGCGGGTACAGAGACCCAGTACTTC. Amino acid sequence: CASSFAGTETQYF.

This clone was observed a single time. DNA for the CDR3: TGTGCCAGCTCACCTACGGGACAGGGTCACGAGCAGTACTTC. It translates to CASSPTGQGHEQYF. V is TRBV18 and J is TRBJ2-7; 9 bases align to TRBD1. Germline V gives CDR1 KGHSH, CDR2 LQKENI. CDR3 size: 14 residues. The V segment lost 3 bases and the J segment 5 bases; nucleotides outside the gene matches: 5.

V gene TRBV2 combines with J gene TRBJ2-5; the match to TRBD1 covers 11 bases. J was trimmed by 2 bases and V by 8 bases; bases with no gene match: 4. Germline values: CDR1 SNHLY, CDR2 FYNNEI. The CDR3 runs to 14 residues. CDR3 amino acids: CASGQGALQETQYF. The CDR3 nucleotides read TGTGCCAGCGGACAGGGGGCCTTGCAAGAGACCCAGTACTTC.

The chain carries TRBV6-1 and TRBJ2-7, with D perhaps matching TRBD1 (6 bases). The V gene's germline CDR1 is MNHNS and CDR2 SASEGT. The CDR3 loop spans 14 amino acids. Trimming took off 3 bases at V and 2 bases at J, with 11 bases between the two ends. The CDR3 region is CASSDVGGPYEQYF. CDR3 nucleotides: TGTGCCAGCAGTGACGTTGGGGGCCCCTACGAGCAGTACTTC.

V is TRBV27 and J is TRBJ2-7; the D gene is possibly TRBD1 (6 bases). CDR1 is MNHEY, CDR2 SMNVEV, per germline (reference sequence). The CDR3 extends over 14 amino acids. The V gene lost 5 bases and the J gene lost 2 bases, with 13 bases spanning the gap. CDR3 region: CASSGMGATYEQYF. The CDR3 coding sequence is TGTGCCAGCAGTGGAATGGGGGCCACCTACGAGCAGTACTTC.

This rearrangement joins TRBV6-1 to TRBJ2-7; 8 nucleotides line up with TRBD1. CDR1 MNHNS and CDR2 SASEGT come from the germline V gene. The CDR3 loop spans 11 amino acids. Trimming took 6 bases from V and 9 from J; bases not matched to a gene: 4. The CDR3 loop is CASRKDRAQYF. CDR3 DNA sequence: TGTGCCAGCAGAAAGGACAGGGCGCAGTACTTC.

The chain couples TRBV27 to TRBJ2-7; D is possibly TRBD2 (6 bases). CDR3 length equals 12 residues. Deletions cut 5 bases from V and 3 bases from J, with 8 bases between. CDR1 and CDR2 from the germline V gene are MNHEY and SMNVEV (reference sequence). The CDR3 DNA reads TGTGCCAGCAGTGGGGGGATCTACGAGCAGTACTTC. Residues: CASSGGIYEQYF.

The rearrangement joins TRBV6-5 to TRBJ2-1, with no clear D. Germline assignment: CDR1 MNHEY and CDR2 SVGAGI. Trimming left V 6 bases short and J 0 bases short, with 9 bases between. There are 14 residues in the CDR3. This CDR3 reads CASSYLSSYNEQFF. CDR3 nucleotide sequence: TGTGCCAGCAGCTATCTTAGCTCCTACAATGAGCAGTTCTTC.

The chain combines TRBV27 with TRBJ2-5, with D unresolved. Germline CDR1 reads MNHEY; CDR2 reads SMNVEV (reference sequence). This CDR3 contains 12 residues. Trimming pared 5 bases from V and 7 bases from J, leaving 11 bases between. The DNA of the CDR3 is TGTGCCAGCAGTCCGAGGTTAGGGACCCAGTACTTC. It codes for CASSPRLGTQYF.

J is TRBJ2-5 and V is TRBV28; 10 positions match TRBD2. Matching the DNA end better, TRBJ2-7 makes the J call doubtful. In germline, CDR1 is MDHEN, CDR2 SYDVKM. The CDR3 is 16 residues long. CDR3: CASSYRTSGPSYEQYF. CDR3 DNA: TGTGCCAGCAGTTACAGGACTAGCGGACCTTCTTACGAGCAGTACTTC.

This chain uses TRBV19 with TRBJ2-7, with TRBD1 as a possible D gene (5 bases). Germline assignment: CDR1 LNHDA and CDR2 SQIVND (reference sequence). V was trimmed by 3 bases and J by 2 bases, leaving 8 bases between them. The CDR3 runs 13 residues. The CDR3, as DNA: TGTGCCAGTAGTATGCAGGGAACCTACGAGCAGTACTTC. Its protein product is CASSMQGTYEQYF. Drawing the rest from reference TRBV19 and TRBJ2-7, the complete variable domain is DGGITQSPKYLFRKEGQNVTLSCEQNLNHDAMYWYRQDPGQGLRLIYYSQIVNDFQKGDIAEGYSVSREKKESFPLTVTSAQKNPTAFYLCASSMQGTYEQYFGPGTRLTVT.

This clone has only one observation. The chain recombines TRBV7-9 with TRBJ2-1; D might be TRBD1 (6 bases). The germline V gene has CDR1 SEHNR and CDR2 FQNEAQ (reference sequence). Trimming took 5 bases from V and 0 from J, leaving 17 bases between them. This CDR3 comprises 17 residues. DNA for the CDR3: TGTGCCAGCAGCCTCACAGGGCCCGGTTACTCCTACAATGAGCAGTTCTTC. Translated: CASSLTGPGYSYNEQFF.

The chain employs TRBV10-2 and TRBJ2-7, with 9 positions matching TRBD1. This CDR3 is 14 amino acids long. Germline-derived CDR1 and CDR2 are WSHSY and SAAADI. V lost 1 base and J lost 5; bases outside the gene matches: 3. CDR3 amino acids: CASSELGQGDEQYF. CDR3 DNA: TGCGCCAGCAGTGAGTTGGGACAGGGTGACGAGCAGTACTTC.

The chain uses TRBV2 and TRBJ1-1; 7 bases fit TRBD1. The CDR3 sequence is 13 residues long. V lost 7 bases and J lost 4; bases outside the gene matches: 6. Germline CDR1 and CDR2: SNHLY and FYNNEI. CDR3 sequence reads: CASNRGGVTEAFF. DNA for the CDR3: TGTGCCAGCAACAGGGGCGGTGTCACTGAAGCTTTCTTT.

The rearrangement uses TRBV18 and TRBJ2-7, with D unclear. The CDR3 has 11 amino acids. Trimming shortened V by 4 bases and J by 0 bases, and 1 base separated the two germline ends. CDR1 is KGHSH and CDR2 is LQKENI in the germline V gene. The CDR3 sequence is CASSLSYEQYF. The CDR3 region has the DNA TGTGCCAGCTCACTCTCCTACGAGCAGTACTTC.